This T cell receptor beta chain was identified during a study of blood T cell repertoires in COVID-19. As for the study in general: From T cells, B-cell-depleted T cells, or PBMCs came the material, which was cDNA or gDNA.

The CDR3 runs to 14 residues. In the source study's methods: Estimation of nucleated cell counts was performed using reference gene primer amplification. Only in-frame clones appear in the TCRdb table, and some are missing; sequencing was by immunoSEQ multiplex PCR. From that table come the V and J calls and clone size; the DNA was used to work out D and trimming. The table has about 500,000 clones, about 89% seen once. Seattle patient enrollment occurred during active infection, with longitudinal follow-up thereafter. The clonotype was recovered from a woman aged 50 to 60 with COVID-19, enrolled during active disease. The sequencing sample was made of peripheral blood. This chain uses TRBV21-1 with TRBJ1-1; TRBD1, the table's D call, was not compared with the DNA. TRBV21-1 is noted as a pseudogene. CDR3 nucleotide sequence: TGTGCCAGCAGCAAGCGATCAGGGAACACTGAAGCTTTCTTT. It codes for CASSKRSGNTEAFF.